This TCR beta chain derives from a study of blood T cell repertoires in COVID-19. Overall study: Samples taken during acute and convalescent COVID-19 were collected in the United States, Italy and Spain.

Repertoires were generated with immunoSEQ multiplex PCR, while TCRdb's copy carries only in-frame clones and drops some. The table shows 400,000 to 500,000 clones, with 80% to 90% occurring only once. Sequencing was done on a sample of peripheral blood. The clonotype originates from a woman in her 30s with active or convalescent COVID-19.

CDR3 loop: CASSQTGINQPQHF. For the CDR3, the DNA is TGTGCCAGCAGTCAGACAGGGATTAATCAGCCCCAGCATTTT. The chain joins TRBV27 to TRBJ1-5; 7 bases are a match to TRBD1. CDR3 length equals 14 residues. Germline V lookup: CDR1 MNHEY, CDR2 SMNVEV (reference sequence). The V gene end was trimmed by 5 bases and the J gene end by 4 bases; junction bases not matched to a gene: 5.